The 10 T cell receptor beta chains below all came from one sample that was sequenced in a study of cytotoxic CD8 clonotypes in ibrutinib-treated CLL (dated by TCRdb to the early 2020s). Library preparation employed the immunoSEQ multiplex PCR assay. What TCRdb holds here is the immuneACCESS table cut down to in-frame rearrangements. Part of the clones is not present; checked against another copy, under half of the missing clones reflect an unresolved V gene, and the others are unexplained. This sample has about 140,000 clones in its table, and 80% of those were observed once. About 7.6% of the sample is in the top ten clones. The specimen was PBMCs, collected after 36 months of ibrutinib treatment. The receptors stem from a human donor with chronic lymphocytic leukemia.

This clone was seen more than once but under ten times. This chain joins TRBV4-1 and TRBJ2-1; maybe TRBD1 (5 bases). Looked up from germline, CDR1 is MGHRA and CDR2 is YSYEKL. V gave up 4 bases and J gave up 5 bases, with 15 bases separating them. The CDR3 has 15 amino acids. The CDR3 nucleotides are TGCGCCAGCAGCCCTACCGCCAGCAGGGACAATGAGCAGTTCTTC. Amino acids: CASSPTASRDNEQFF.

This clone was seen only once. This chain joins TRBV29-1 and TRBJ2-1; D tentatively reads TRBD1 or TRBD2 (6 bases each). Per the germline V gene, CDR1 is SQVTM and CDR2 is ANQGSEA. The CDR3 covers 13 residues. The V end was cut by 3 bases, the J end by 8 bases, with 14 bases between. CDR3 loop: CSVEGTGGDEQFF. The CDR3 DNA reads as TGCAGCGTTGAGGGGACCGGGGGCGATGAGCAGTTCTTC.

In this sample, this clone turned up a few times. This chain joins TRBV7-7 and TRBJ2-2, with 10 bases that match TRBD2. Trimming at V came to 5 bases and at J to 6 bases, leaving 6 bases not matched to a gene. Germline CDR1 SSHAT, CDR2 FNYEAQ (reference sequence). The CDR3 contains 15 residues. CDR3 sequence: CASSKGTSAPGELFF. CDR3 in DNA: TGTGCCAGCAGCAAGGGGACTAGCGCACCCGGGGAGCTGTTTTTT.

This rearrangement joins TRBV7-7 to TRBJ2-1; D remains ambiguous. The CDR3 covers 12 residues. Per the germline V gene, CDR1 is SSHAT and CDR2 is FNYEAQ (reference sequence). V lost 5 bases and J lost 10, with 12 bases in between. CDR3 protein: CASSPGLGEQFF. The CDR3 DNA sequence: TGTGCCAGCAGCCCGGGTCTCGGGGAGCAGTTCTTC.

This chain uses TRBV27 with TRBJ1-5; D gene unclear. Looked up from germline, CDR1 is MNHEY and CDR2 is SMNVEV (reference sequence). CDR3 length: 14 residues. The V end was cut by 6 bases, the J end by 0 bases, with 9 bases between. Here the CDR3 DNA reads TGTGCCAGCAGCCACGAGGGTAGCAATCAGCCCCAGCATTTT. This codes for CASSHEGSNQPQHF.

The chain combines TRBV5-1 with TRBJ1-3, with TRBD1 matching 9 bases. This CDR3 region has 15 residues. Per germline, CDR1 SGHRS and CDR2 YFSETQ. V trimming: 4 bases; J trimming: 3 bases; junction bases outside the gene matches: 5. CDR3 bases: TGCGCCAGCAGCCTACAGGGGGCCTTTGGAAACACCATATATTTT. This translates into CASSLQGAFGNTIYF.

The chain links TRBV10-3 to TRBJ1-4; a possible D gene is TRBD1 (6 bases). The CDR3 covers 14 residues. Germline CDR1 is ENHRY and CDR2 is SYGVKD. The V and J ends lost 8 bases and 0 bases respectively, with 10 bases between them. The CDR3 spells CAIRDTTTNEKLFF. The CDR3 DNA reads as TGTGCCATCCGGGACACTACAACTAATGAAAAACTGTTTTTT.

The rearrangement joins TRBV6-5 to TRBJ2-1, with D perhaps TRBD2 (5 bases). V lost 2 bases to trimming and J lost 8 bases, with 13 bases between them. The CDR3 extends over 14 amino acids. Germline CDR1 is MNHEY and CDR2 is SVGAGI. The CDR3 nucleotides read TGTGCCAGCAGTTACCGGTTCCCCGGGGATGAGCAGTTCTTC. Its translation: CASSYRFPGDEQFF.

The rearrangement links TRBV11-2 to TRBJ1-2; D is perhaps TRBD1 (5 bases). CDR3 length: 14 amino acids. V was pared by 0 bases and J by 6 bases, with 11 bases between. Germline loops: CDR1 SGHAT, CDR2 FQNNGV. CDR3 sequence: CASSLDRQSDGYTF. DNA of the CDR3: TGTGCCAGCAGCTTAGACCGACAGTCAGATGGCTACACCTTC.

The rearrangement joins TRBV11-3 to TRBJ2-7; 14 nucleotides match TRBD2. Trimming removed 1 base from V and 4 bases from J; junction bases left unmatched: 3. Germline CDR1 reads SGHNT; CDR2 reads YENEEA. The CDR3 runs to 16 residues. For the CDR3, the DNA is TGTGCCAGCAGCTTAGGAGGGACTAGCGGGGGTTACGAGCAGTACTTC. Amino acid sequence: CASSLGGTSGGYEQYF. The variable domain in full, with the rest retrieved from reference TRBV11-3 and TRBJ2-7, is EAGVVQSPRYKIIEKKQPVAFWCNPISGHNTLYWYLQNLGQGPELLIRYENEEAVDDSQLPKDRFSAERLKGVDSTLKIQPAELGDSAVYLCASSLGGTSGGYEQYFGPGTRLTVT.